Listed below are T cell receptor beta chains from one sample, sequenced in a study of Ad26.COV2.S vaccination and SARS-CoV-2 variants. TCRdb's table, derived via immunoSEQ multiplex PCR, lists solely in-frame clones and lacks some. The sample contains about 400,000 clones, around nine tenths of which appear only once. The source was peripheral blood, collected in a trial of Ad26.COV2.S vaccine versus placebo. Source of these receptors: a person between 18 and 65 years old who received the Ad26.COV2.S COVID-19 vaccine or a placebo. The CDR3 runs from the conserved cysteine through the conserved F or W. A D gene is named only where the DNA matches it firmly. A row's size may be missing; if present it is once, few, many or a size class.

>TRBV2|TRBJ1-4|.|TRBD1
TGTGCCAGCAGTTTACAGGGGGCGCCGGATGAAAAACTGTTTTTT
CASSLQGAPDEKLFF
>TRBV18|TRBJ1-3|.|.
TGTGCCAGCTCACCACTTCGGGAGCCCTCTGGAAACACCATATATTTT
CASSPLREPSGNTIYF
>TRBV30|TRBJ1-2|.|TRBD1
TGTGCCTGGACCCCGGACAGGGCCTACTATGGCTACACCTTC
CAWTPDRAYYGYTF
>TRBV11-3|TRBJ2-7|.|.
TGTGCCAGCAGCTTAGCCGGCACCTACGAGCAGTACTTC
CASSLAGTYEQYF
>TRBV28|TRBJ2-5|.|.
TGTGCCAGCAGTTTTGTGGGGTCCCTAGCGAGAGGGCAAGAGACCCAGTACTTC
CASSFVGSLARGQETQYF
>TRBV3-1/TRBV3-2|TRBJ2-5|.|TRBD2
TGTGCCAGCAGTGAAACTAGCGGACCCCAAGAGACCCAGTACTTC
CASSETSGPQETQYF
>TRBV27|TRBJ2-1|.|TRBD2
TGTGCCAGCATCAATTTAGGTCCAGCGGGAAATGAGCAGTTCTTC
CASINLGPAGNEQFF
>TRBV4-1|TRBJ1-2|.|TRBD1
TGCGCCAGCAGCCAAAGAGGGACAGGGCGAGGCTACACCTTC
CASSQRGTGRGYTF
>TRBV19|TRBJ1-5|.|.
TGTGCCAGTAGTATCGGGACCGACAATCAGCCCCAGCATTTT
CASSIGTDNQPQHF
>TRBV7-3|TRBJ2-3|.|TRBD2
TGTGCCAGCAGCTCCCTAGCGGGAGTTGGCGATACGCAGTATTTT
CASSSLAGVGDTQYF
>TRBV30|TRBJ1-1|.|.
TGTGCCTGGAGTGGTATAGGACTGAACACTGAAGCTTTCTTT
CAWSGIGLNTEAFF
>TRBV5-1|TRBJ2-7|.|TRBD2
TGCGCCAGCAGAACTAGCGGGAGTATATACGAGCAGTACTTC
CASRTSGSIYEQYF
>TRBV6-5|TRBJ1-2|few|TRBD1
TGTGCCAGCAGTTACTCCCCGGACAGGGGAGGGTATGGCTACACCTTC
CASSYSPDRGGYGYTF
>TRBV28|TRBJ2-2|once|TRBD2
TGTGCCAGCAGTTTATGGTCCGGGAGGGCCGGCAGGGAGCTGTTTTTT
CASSLWSGRAGRELFF
>TRBV5-1|TRBJ2-7|.|.
TGCGCCAGCAGCTTGGGACGGATGACCTACGAGCAGTACTTC
CASSLGRMTYEQYF
>TRBV19|TRBJ1-6|once|.
TGTGCCAGTAGTCAAATCAGTTCCGGCCTGAATTCACCCCTCCACTTT
CASSQISSGLNSPLHF
>TRBV12-3/TRBV12-4|TRBJ2-3|.|.
TGTGCCAGCAGTTTCGTCGGAGATACGCAGTATTTT
CASSFVGDTQYF
>TRBV4-2|TRBJ2-7|.|TRBD2
TGTGCCAGCAGCCAAGGAACTAGCGGGTCCTCCTACGAGCAGTACTTC
CASSQGTSGSSYEQYF
>TRBV7-3|TRBJ2-3|.|.
TGTGCCAGCAGCCCGGGACTTTCAATGGACACAGATACGCAGTATTTT
CASSPGLSMDTDTQYF
>TRBV28|TRBJ2-7|.|.
TGTGCCAGCAGTCCGAGGGTCCACCCTTCTGAGGAGCAGTACTTC
CASSPRVHPSEEQYF
>TRBV6-5|TRBJ1-1|.|TRBD1
TGTGCCAGCAGTTACGGCCCGGGTAGGGGGCGCCAAGCTTTCTTT
CASSYGPGRGRQAFF
>TRBV6-4|TRBJ1-6|few|TRBD1
TGTGCCAGCAGTGACTCGACAGGGGGCTCACCCCTCCACTTT
CASSDSTGGSPLHF
>TRBV19|TRBJ2-1|.|TRBD2
TGTGCCAGTACCCCTCTAGCGGGAGTGTATGAGCAGTTCTTC
CASTPLAGVYEQFF
>TRBV2|TRBJ2-1|.|.
TGTGCCAGCAGACCTAGTAGGTCCAATGAGCAGTTCTTC
CASRPSRSNEQFF
>TRBV20-1|TRBJ2-1|once|TRBD1
TGCAGTGCCTCGGACAGGGAGCAGTTCTTC
CSASDREQFF
>TRBV5-1|TRBJ2-3|.|TRBD2
TGCGCCAGCAGCTTAGTAGCGGGACCCACAGATACGCAGTATTTT
CASSLVAGPTDTQYF
>TRBV6-2/TRBV6-3|TRBJ1-4|.|TRBD1
TGTGCCAGCAGTACTTTTCCCGGGACAGCTAATGAAAAACTGTTTTTT
CASSTFPGTANEKLFF
>TRBV9|TRBJ1-4|.|.
TGTGCCAGCAGCGTAGCTGGACAACAGAATGAAAAACTGTTTTTT
CASSVAGQQNEKLFF
>TRBV24-1|TRBJ2-5|.|.
TGTGCCACCAGTGCGTCAGGTGGTTTTGAGACCCAGTACTTC
CATSASGGFETQYF
>TRBV7-9|TRBJ1-2|few|TRBD1
TGTGCCAGCAGCTTAGACTTAGGGGGCGCGAATGGCTACACCTTC
CASSLDLGGANGYTF
>TRBV9|TRBJ2-5|.|TRBD2
TGTGCCAGCAGCGTAGGTGGCGGGAGGGCATCAGAGACCCAGTACTTC
CASSVGGGRASETQYF
>TRBV5-6|TRBJ2-5|.|TRBD1
TGTGCCAGCAGCCGACAGGGCAGGCAAGAGACCCAGTACTTC
CASSRQGRQETQYF
>TRBV4-3|TRBJ2-2|.|.
TGCGCCAGCAGCCAAGGACTGCTGATGGGGGAGCTGTTTTTT
CASSQGLLMGELFF
>TRBV5-8|TRBJ1-5|once|.
TGTGCCAGCAGCTGGGGGCCTGGGGGTAGCAATCAGCCCCAGCATTTT
CASSWGPGGSNQPQHF
>TRBV7-9|TRBJ2-7|.|TRBD2
TGTGCCAGCAGCCGGGCCCCACGACTAGCGGGAGGCTACGAGCAGTACTTC
CASSRAPRLAGGYEQYF
>TRBV19|TRBJ1-4|.|TRBD1
TGTGCCAGTAGGGACGGGACAGCTAATGAAAAACTGTTTTTT
CASRDGTANEKLFF
>TRBV18|TRBJ2-7|.|TRBD1
TGTGCCAGCTCACCCCGGGACAGGGGGACCTACGAGCAGTACTTC
CASSPRDRGTYEQYF
>TRBV9|TRBJ2-1|once|.
TGTGCCAGCAGCGTAGGCCGGGCCCACCGGGGTGAGCAGTTCTTC
CASSVGRAHRGEQFF
>TRBV6-5|TRBJ2-7|.|TRBD2
TGTGCCAGCAGCCGGACGACTAGCGGGATCTACGAGCAGTACTTC
CASSRTTSGIYEQYF
>TRBV5-8|TRBJ1-3|.|.
TGTGCCAGCAGCTCGGACCCACCCCGGAGAAACACCATATATTTT
CASSSDPPRRNTIYF
>TRBV5-6|TRBJ2-7|.|.
TGTGCCAGCCACAGGGTCGGCTACGAGCAGTACTTC
CASHRVGYEQYF
>TRBV5-6|TRBJ2-7|.|.
TGTGCCAGCCGCAGGCAGGGGATTTACGAGCAGTACTTC
CASRRQGIYEQYF
>TRBV7-8|TRBJ2-1|once|TRBD2
TGTGCCAGCAGCGACCAGGGACTAGCGAATGAGCAGTTCTTC
CASSDQGLANEQFF